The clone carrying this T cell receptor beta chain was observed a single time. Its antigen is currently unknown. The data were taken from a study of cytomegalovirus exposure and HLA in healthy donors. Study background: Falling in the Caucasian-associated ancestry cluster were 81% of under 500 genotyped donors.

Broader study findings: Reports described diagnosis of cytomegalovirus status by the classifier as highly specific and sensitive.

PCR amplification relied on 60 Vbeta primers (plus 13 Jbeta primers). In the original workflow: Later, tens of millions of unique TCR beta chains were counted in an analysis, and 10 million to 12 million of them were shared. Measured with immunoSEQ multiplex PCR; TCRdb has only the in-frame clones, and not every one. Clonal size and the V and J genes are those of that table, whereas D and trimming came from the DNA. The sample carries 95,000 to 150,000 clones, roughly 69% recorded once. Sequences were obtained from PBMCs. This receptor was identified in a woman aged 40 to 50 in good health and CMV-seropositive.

The CDR3 protein is CASSPSRVQETQYF. DNA of the CDR3: TGTGCCAGCTCACCTAGCAGGGTCCAAGAGACCCAGTACTTC. V and J are TRBV18 and TRBJ2-5, with D tentatively TRBD1 (5 bases). Germline assignment: CDR1 KGHSH and CDR2 LQKENI. This CDR3 is 14 amino acids long. Trimming cost V 3 bases and J 1 base, with 9 bases left between them.